This T cell receptor (beta chain) came from a study of technical replicates of blood from several donors. The data were produced by immunoSEQ multiplex PCR, yet TCRdb's version contains in-frame clones alone and is incomplete. The repertoire holds about 85,000 clones, with just under 95% as singletons. V dropped 3 bases and J dropped 4; count of bases not matched to a gene: 6. The germline gives CDR1 ENHRY, CDR2 SYGVKD. The CDR3 contains 15 residues. The sample taken for sequencing was T cells isolated from PBMCs. The TCR sequence derives from a human donor in good health. V is TRBV10-3 and J is TRBJ2-1, with 7 bases lining up with TRBD1. CDR3 coding DNA: TGTGCCATCAGTGAAGGGCAGGGGGATTACAATGAGCAGTTCTTC. Translation gives CAISEGQGDYNEQFF.